The subject of this entry is one TCR beta chain. No cognate antigen has been identified for it. The input lacks base qualities; no much larger clone sits a single base away. The sample originates from a study of blood T cell repertoires in COVID-19 (dated by TCRdb to 2020 to 2021). Some background on the complete study: Samples covering the acute and convalescent phases of COVID-19 were provided by collaborators in the United States, Italy and Spain. The prospective study material was composed of cDNA or gDNA derived from T cells, B-cell-depleted T cells, or PBMCs. Deeply sampled blood TCRbeta repertoires from subjects exposed to, actively infected with, or recovered from COVID-19 were included in the dataset. A freely available public database, intended as a resource for researchers studying the immune response to SARS-CoV-2, is where the repertoires were released. Samples were obtained from the ongoing ImmuneRACE study (first 160 participants) and from 950 to 1,500 subjects provided by 6 global collaborators. A de-identified subject ID, COVID-19 status, age in years and sex were almost always included in the sample metadata. Where HLA class I and class II types were available, the types were taken from metadata supplied by the sample provider, not from assay-based typing.

TCRbeta CDR3 regions were amplified from genomic DNA by means of the immunoSEQ Assay, a bias-controlled multiplex PCR. The original methods were these. Nucleated cell counts per sample were estimated from amplification of reference gene primers within the assay. To quantify the absolute abundance of each unique TCRbeta CDR3 rearrangement, sequence reads were collapsed and filtered. For each sample, productive Simpson clonality was calculated as the square root of Simpson's diversity index over productive rearrangements. Held by TCRdb, this immuneACCESS table contains in-frame sequences only and omits some clones. Under half of the omission traces to an unresolved V gene where checked; the cause of the rest is unknown. The D gene and trimming were derived from the DNA, and the V and J assignments and clone size from that table. This sample is represented by more than 120,000 clones; around nine tenths of them were singletons. The top ten clonotypes cover about 1.5% of the sample.

Overall study outcomes, separate from this receptor: The amount of clinical and demographic metadata varied by source and participant and was provided uncurated.

Trimming removed 0 bases from V and 8 bases from J; the gene matches leave 3 bases unexplained. The CDR3 goes from the cysteine to the phenylalanine over 13 residues. The sequence is cut down to CDR3 DNA, 39 bases in frame from base 1. CDR1 GTSNPN and CDR2 SVGIG were looked up in the germline V gene (reference sequence). Each collaborating institution followed its own protocols to collect whole blood in K2EDTA tubes. For TCRbeta analysis, collaborators shipped samples in one of three forms: frozen whole blood, isolated PBMCs, or DNA extracted from either of those sample types. Specimen: peripheral blood. The receptor chain draws on TRBV30 and TRBJ2-1, with 8 bases matching TRBD2. The TCR sequence derives from a human donor in a cohort sampled during active COVID-19. The base sequence is TGTGCCTGGAGTGTCCGGGGGGGCCATGAGCAGTTCTTC. This gives the protein CAWSVRGGHEQFF.